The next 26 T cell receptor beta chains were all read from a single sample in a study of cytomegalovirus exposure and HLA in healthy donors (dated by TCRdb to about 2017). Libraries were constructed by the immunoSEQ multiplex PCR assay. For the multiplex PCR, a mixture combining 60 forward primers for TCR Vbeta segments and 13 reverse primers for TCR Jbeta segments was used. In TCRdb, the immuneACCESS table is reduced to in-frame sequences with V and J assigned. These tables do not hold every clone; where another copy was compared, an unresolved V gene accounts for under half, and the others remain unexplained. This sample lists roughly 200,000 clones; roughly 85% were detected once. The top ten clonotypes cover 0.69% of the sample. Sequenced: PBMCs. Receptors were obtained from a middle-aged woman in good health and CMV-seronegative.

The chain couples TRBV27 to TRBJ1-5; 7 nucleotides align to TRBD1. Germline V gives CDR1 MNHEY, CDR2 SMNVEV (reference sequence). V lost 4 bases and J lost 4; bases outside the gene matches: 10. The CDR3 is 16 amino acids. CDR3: CASSSLSGQRNQPQHF. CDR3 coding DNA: TGTGCCAGCAGTTCCCTCTCGGGACAGCGTAATCAGCCCCAGCATTTT.

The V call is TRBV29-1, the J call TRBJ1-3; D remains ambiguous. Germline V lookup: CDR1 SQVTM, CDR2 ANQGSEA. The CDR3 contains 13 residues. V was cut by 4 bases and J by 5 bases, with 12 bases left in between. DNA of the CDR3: TGCAGCGTTGGGTACGGGGTGCGAAACACCATATATTTT. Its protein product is CSVGYGVRNTIYF.

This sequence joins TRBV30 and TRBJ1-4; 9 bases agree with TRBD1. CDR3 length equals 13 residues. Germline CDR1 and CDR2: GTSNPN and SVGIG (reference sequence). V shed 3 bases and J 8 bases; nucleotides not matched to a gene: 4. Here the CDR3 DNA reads TGTGCCTGGAGCGCACAGGGGGCAGAAAAACTGTTTTTT. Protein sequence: CAWSAQGAEKLFF.

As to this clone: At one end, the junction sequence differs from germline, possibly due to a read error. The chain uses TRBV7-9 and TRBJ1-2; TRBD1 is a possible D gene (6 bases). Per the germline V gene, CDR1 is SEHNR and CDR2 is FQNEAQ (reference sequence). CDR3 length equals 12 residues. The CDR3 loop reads CSSSLPGDGYTF. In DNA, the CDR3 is TGTTCCAGCAGCTTACCAGGGGATGGCTACACCTTC.

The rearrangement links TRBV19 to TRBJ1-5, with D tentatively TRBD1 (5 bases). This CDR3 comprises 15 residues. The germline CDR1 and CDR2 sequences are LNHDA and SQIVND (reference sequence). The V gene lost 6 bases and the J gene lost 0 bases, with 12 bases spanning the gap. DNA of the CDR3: TGTGCCAGTAGCTTGACAGTCCATAGCAATCAGCCCCAGCATTTT. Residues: CASSLTVHSNQPQHF.

CDR3 coding DNA: TGTGCCAGCAGCCAGCCCAGGGGGCGCAAAGACGAGCAGTACTTC. Protein: CASSQPRGRKDEQYF. V is TRBV5-4 and J is TRBJ2-7, with 8 bases matching TRBD1. The CDR3 totals 15 residues. CDR1 and CDR2 (germline): SGHNT, YYREEE (reference sequence). J lost 5 bases, V lost 4 bases, and 11 bases had no gene match.

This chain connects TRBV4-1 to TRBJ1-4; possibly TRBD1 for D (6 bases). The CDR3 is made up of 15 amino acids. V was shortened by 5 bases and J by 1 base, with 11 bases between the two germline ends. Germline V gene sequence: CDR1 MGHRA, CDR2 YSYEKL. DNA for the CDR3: TGCGCCAGCAGCTCAGGGGCTCGAACTAATGAAAAACTGTTTTTT. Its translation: CASSSGARTNEKLFF.

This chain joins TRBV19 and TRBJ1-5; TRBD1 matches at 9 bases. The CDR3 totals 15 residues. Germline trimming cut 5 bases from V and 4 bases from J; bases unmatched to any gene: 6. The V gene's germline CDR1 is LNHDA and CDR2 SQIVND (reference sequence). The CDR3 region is CASSAGQGRNQPQHF. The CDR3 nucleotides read TGTGCCAGTAGTGCGGGACAGGGCCGAAATCAGCCCCAGCATTTT.

CDR3 nucleotide sequence: TGTGCCTGGAGTGTACCCGGGACTACGGGCTACGAGCAGTACTTC. Translation gives CAWSVPGTTGYEQYF. V usage is TRBV30 and J usage is TRBJ2-7; 7 nucleotides line up with TRBD2. Per germline, CDR1 GTSNPN and CDR2 SVGIG (reference sequence). The junction had 8 bases not matched to a gene; V was cut back by 0 bases and J by 3 bases. The CDR3 totals 15 residues.

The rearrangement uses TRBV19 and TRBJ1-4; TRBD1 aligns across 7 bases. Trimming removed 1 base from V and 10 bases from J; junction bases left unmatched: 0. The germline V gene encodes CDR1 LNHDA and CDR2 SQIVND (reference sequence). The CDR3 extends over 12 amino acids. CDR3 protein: CASSIGTGKLFF. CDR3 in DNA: TGTGCCAGTAGTATAGGGACAGGAAAACTGTTTTTT.

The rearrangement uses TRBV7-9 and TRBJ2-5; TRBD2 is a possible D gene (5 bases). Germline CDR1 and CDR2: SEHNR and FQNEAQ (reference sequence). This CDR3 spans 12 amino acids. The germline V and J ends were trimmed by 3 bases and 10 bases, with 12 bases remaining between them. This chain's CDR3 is CASSLSARGQYF. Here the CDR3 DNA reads TGTGCCAGCAGCTTGAGCGCTCGGGGCCAGTACTTC.

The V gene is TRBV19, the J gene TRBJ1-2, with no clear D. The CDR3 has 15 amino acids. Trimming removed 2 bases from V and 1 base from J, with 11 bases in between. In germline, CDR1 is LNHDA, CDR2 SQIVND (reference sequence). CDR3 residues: CASSIWGDYNYGYTF. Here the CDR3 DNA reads TGTGCCAGTAGTATATGGGGAGACTATAACTATGGCTACACCTTC.

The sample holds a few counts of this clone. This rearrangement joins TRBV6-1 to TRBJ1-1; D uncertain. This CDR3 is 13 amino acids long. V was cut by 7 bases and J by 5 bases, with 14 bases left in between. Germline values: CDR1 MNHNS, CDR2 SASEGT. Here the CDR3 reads CASISPGSTEAFF. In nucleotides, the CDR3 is TGTGCCAGCATTTCACCGGGGAGTACTGAAGCTTTCTTT.

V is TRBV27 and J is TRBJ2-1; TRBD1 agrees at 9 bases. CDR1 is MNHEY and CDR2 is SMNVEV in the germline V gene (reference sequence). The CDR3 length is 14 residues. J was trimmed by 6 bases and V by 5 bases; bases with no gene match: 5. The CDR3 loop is CASSPETGGNEQFF. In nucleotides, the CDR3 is TGTGCCAGCAGTCCGGAGACAGGGGGCAATGAGCAGTTCTTC.

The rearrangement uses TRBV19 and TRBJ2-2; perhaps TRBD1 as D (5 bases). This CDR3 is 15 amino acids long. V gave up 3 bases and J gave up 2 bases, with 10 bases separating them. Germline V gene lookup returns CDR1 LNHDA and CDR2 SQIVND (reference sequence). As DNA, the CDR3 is TGTGCCAGTAGTATTAACAGGCAAAACACCGGGGAGCTGTTTTTT. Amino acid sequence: CASSINRQNTGELFF. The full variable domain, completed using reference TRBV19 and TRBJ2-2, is DGGITQSPKYLFRKEGQNVTLSCEQNLNHDAMYWYRQDPGQGLRLIYYSQIVNDFQKGDIAEGYSVSREKKESFPLTVTSAQKNPTAFYLCASSINRQNTGELFFGEGSRLTVL.

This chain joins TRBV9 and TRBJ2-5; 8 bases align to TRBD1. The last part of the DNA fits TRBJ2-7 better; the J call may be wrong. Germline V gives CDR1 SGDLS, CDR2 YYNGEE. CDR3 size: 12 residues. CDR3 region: CASGTGFYEQYF. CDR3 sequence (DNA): TGTGCCAGTGGGACAGGATTCTACGAGCAGTACTTC.

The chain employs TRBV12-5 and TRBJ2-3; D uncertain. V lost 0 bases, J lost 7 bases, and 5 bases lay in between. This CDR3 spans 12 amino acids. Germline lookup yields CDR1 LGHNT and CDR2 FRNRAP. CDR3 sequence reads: CASGLVSYTQYF. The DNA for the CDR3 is TGTGCTAGTGGTTTGGTCTCCTATACGCAGTATTTT.

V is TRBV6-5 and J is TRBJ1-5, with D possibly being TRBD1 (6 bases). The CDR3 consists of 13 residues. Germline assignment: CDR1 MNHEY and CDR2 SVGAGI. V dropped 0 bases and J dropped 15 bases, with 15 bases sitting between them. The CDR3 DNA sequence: TGTGCCAGCAGTTACTCGATCAACCAGGGGAGGCATTTT. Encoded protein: CASSYSINQGRHF.

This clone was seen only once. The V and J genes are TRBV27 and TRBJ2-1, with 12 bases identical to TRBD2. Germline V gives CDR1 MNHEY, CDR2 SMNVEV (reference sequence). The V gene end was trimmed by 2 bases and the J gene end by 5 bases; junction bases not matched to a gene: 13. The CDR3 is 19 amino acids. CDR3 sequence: CASSLGAPLTSGSHNEQFF. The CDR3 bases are TGTGCCAGCAGTTTAGGGGCCCCTTTGACTAGCGGGAGTCACAATGAGCAGTTCTTC.

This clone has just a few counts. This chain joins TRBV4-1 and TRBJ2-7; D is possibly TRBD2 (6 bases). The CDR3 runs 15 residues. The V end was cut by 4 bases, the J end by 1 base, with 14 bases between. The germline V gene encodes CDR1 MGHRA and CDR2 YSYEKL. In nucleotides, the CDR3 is TGCGCCAGCAGCCCCCTGTTCCTAGCGTCCTACGAGCAGTACTTC. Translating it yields CASSPLFLASYEQYF.

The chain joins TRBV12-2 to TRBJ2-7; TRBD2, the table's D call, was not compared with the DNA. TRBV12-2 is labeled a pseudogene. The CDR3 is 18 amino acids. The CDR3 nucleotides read TGTGCAAGTCGAAACGGACTAGCGGAAAGCCCCGGCGGTTACGAGCAGTACTTC. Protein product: CASRNGLAESPGGYEQYF.

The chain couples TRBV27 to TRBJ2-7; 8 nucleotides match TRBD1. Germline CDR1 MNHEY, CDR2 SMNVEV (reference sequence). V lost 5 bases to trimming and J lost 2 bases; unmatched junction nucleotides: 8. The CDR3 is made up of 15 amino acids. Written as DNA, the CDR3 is TGTGCCAGCAGTCCACGGACAGGGTCCCCCTACGAGCAGTACTTC. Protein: CASSPRTGSPYEQYF.

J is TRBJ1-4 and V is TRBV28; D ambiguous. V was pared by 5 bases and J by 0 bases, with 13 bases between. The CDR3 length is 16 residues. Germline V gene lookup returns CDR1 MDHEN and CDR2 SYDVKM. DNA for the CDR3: TGTGCCAGCAGTACCGCCCCGCCGGCAACTAATGAAAAACTGTTTTTT. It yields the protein CASSTAPPATNEKLFF.

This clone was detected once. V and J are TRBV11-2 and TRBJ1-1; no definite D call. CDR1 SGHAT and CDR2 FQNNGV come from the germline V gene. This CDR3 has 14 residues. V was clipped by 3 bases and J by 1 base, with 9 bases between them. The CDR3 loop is CASSFTRENTEAFF. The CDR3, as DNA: TGTGCCAGCAGCTTTACGCGGGAGAACACTGAAGCTTTCTTT.

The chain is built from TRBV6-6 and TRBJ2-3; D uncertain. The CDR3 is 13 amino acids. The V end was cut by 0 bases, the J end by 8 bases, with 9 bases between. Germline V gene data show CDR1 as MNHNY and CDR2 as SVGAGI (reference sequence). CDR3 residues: CASSYSIESTQYF. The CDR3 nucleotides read TGTGCCAGCAGTTACTCGATTGAGTCTACGCAGTATTTT.

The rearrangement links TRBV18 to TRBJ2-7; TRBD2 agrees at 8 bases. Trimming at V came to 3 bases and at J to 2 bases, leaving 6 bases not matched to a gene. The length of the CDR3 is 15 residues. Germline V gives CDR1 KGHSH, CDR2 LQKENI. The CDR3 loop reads CASSPKQAGAYEQYF. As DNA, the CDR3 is TGTGCCAGCTCACCCAAACAAGCGGGGGCCTACGAGCAGTACTTC.